Given below is one TCR beta chain in context. Antigen: not known. This entry belongs to a study of T-cell memory formation after mild COVID-19. Study-wide context: Each donor largely had its own TCR clusters.

A single record per CDR3 protein comes from TCRdb applying MiXCR to the 5' RACE reads. The data contain roughly 150,000 distinct CDR3 sequences, over 10% of them seen just once; the ten biggest clones take up approximately 3.3%. Study-level points and caveats: A subset of responding clones appeared in pre-infection memory, suggesting cross-reactive memory joined. There was a balanced CD4/CD8 profile in clones contracting day 15 to 85, and later expanders leaned CD4+.

Losses at the gene ends were 4 bases for V and 0 bases for J; bases not matched to a gene: 6. CDR1 and CDR2 (germline): MDHEN, SYDVKM. This CDR3 has 15 amino acids. This chain joins TRBV28 and TRBJ2-7, with 7 bases aligning to TRBD1. This TCR came from a man younger than 35 who had mild COVID-19 (a few samples of this study predate the infection). Cell type and time point are not known. Sequencing was carried out using PBMCs or a T cell subset sorted from them (not recorded which). Here the CDR3 reads CASSSGQASSYEQYV. The CDR3 DNA reads as TGTGCCAGCAGTTCCGGACAGGCCAGCTCCTACGAGCAGTACGTC.